Presented here are 15 T cell receptor beta chains from one specimen sequenced in a study of blood T cell repertoires in COVID-19. Generated by immunoSEQ multiplex PCR, the TCRdb table keeps only in-frame clones and is missing some. The repertoire holds 250,000 to 300,000 clones, with around 90% as singletons. Input material: peripheral blood. Source of these receptors: a woman in her 50s who had recovered from COVID-19.

The rearrangement links TRBV29-1 to TRBJ1-2; a weak D match, TRBD1 (6 bases). There are 14 residues in the CDR3. In germline, CDR1 is SQVTM, CDR2 ANQGSEA. Trimming left V 2 bases short and J 4 bases short, with 14 bases between. The CDR3 region has the DNA TGCAGCGTTGAATGGAACAGGGTAGGCTATGGCTACACCTTC. Translation gives CSVEWNRVGYGYTF.

V gene TRBV5-8 combines with J gene TRBJ2-5; 11 bases map to TRBD1. The trim removed 6 bases at V and 5 bases at J, leaving 6 bases unmatched. Per the germline V gene, CDR1 is SGHTS and CDR2 is YDEGEE. The CDR3 runs to 14 residues. CDR3 sequence (DNA): TGTGCCAGCATGCTGGACAGGGGGCGGGAGACCCAGTACTTC. Translating gives CASMLDRGRETQYF.

On this clone itself: Other DNA sequences from this sample encode an identical CDR3 as well. The rearrangement uses TRBV30 and TRBJ1-3; D not resolved. Germline CDR1 and CDR2: GTSNPN and SVGIG (reference sequence). V was pared by 0 bases and J by 0 bases, with 3 bases between. CDR3 length equals 13 residues. CDR3 region: CAWSVSSGNTIYF. In DNA, the CDR3 is TGTGCCTGGAGTGTCTCCTCTGGAAACACCATATATTTT. The full variable domain, with the rest looked up from reference TRBV30 and TRBJ1-3, is SQTIHQWPATLVQPVGSPLSLECTVEGTSNPNLYWYRQAAGRGLQLLFYSVGIGQISSEVPQNLSASRPQDRQFILSSKKLLLSDSGFYLCAWSVSSGNTIYFGEGSWLTVV.

The CDR3 loop reads CAWSFGAVGEKLFF. The CDR3 region has the DNA TGTGCCTGGAGCTTCGGAGCGGTGGGTGAAAAACTGTTTTTT. V usage is TRBV30 and J usage is TRBJ1-4; D not resolved. V was pared by 3 bases and J by 7 bases, with 15 bases between. In germline, CDR1 is GTSNPN, CDR2 SVGIG (reference sequence). CDR3 length equals 14 residues.

The chain couples TRBV18 to TRBJ1-1; unclear D gene. The ends were cut back, 3 bases at V and 3 bases at J, with 17 bases in the middle. The germline V gene encodes CDR1 KGHSH and CDR2 LQKENI. The CDR3 sequence is 16 residues long. In DNA, the CDR3 is TGTGCCAGCTCACCCCCCTCGAGAAGGGAGGACACTGAAGCTTTCTTT. It encodes CASSPPSRREDTEAFF.

The CDR3 loop reads CASSEQTGGFGNTIYF. The CDR3 nucleotides read TGTGCCAGCAGTGAACAGACAGGGGGCTTTGGAAACACCATATATTTT. The chain has TRBV6-1 and TRBJ1-3; 10 bases align to TRBD1. Germline trimming cut 2 bases from V and 3 bases from J; bases unmatched to any gene: 4. The CDR3 contains 16 residues. Per the germline V gene, CDR1 is MNHNS and CDR2 is SASEGT.

The rearrangement uses TRBV10-3 and TRBJ2-7; D not certain. Deletions cut 5 bases from V and 3 bases from J, with 11 bases between. Looked up from germline, CDR1 is ENHRY and CDR2 is SYGVKD. CDR3 length: 13 residues. CDR3 residues: CAISNPGRYEQYF. In DNA form, the CDR3 reads TGTGCCATCAGTAATCCGGGTCGCTACGAGCAGTACTTC.

The chain joins TRBV18 to TRBJ1-2, with a possible D match to TRBD1 (6 bases). The V and J ends lost 10 bases and 6 bases respectively, with 21 bases between them. The CDR3 runs to 14 residues. Germline V gene sequence: CDR1 KGHSH, CDR2 LQKENI. The CDR3 coding sequence is TGTGCCACCCACCACGAGGGGGGGGCGGATGGCTACACCTTC. It translates to CATHHEGGADGYTF.

This sequence joins TRBV19 and TRBJ2-2; 11 bases align to TRBD2. V trimming: 5 bases; J trimming: 6 bases; junction bases outside the gene matches: 2. This CDR3 spans 14 amino acids. Germline assignment: CDR1 LNHDA and CDR2 SQIVND (reference sequence). Written as DNA, the CDR3 is TGTGCCAGTAGTCCTAGCGGGAGGCCCGGGGAGCTGTTTTTT. Translated: CASSPSGRPGELFF. Full variable domain (outside the CDR3, taken from reference TRBV19 and TRBJ2-2): DGGITQSPKYLFRKEGQNVTLSCEQNLNHDAMYWYRQDPGQGLRLIYYSQIVNDFQKGDIAEGYSVSREKKESFPLTVTSAQKNPTAFYLCASSPSGRPGELFFGEGSRLTVL.

The sample holds a few counts of this clone. The chain employs TRBV11-2 and TRBJ2-1; the match to TRBD2 covers 9 bases. The germline CDR1 and CDR2 sequences are SGHAT and FQNNGV. V was clipped by 5 bases and J by 13 bases; unmatched bases: 18. This CDR3 has 16 residues. The CDR3 DNA follows: TGTGCCAGCAGCCCCGTCGGGCGGGGGGGTCAAGGGCGTCAGTTCTTC. It is translated as CASSPVGRGGQGRQFF.

The chain recombines TRBV6-2 or TRBV6-3 with TRBJ2-3, with a possible D match to TRBD2 (5 bases). This CDR3 is 17 amino acids long. CDR1 and CDR2 (germline): MNHEY, SVGEGT. Trimming removed 2 bases from V and 2 bases from J, with 17 bases in between. The CDR3 loop reads CASSYGSASRVTDTQYF. The CDR3 nucleotides read TGTGCCAGCAGTTACGGCTCCGCTAGCCGTGTCACAGATACGCAGTATTTT.

This clone was counted a single time. This chain connects TRBV7-9 to TRBJ2-5; possibly TRBD2 for D (6 bases). Germline assignment: CDR1 SEHNR and CDR2 FQNEAQ (reference sequence). CDR3 length equals 16 residues. Trimming pared 4 bases from V and 4 bases from J, leaving 19 bases between. This chain's CDR3 is CASSSSEAFGGETQYF. DNA of the CDR3: TGTGCCAGCAGCTCCTCGGAAGCCTTCGGGGGAGAGACCCAGTACTTC.

This clone was picked up a small number of times. The J gene is TRBJ1-1, the V gene TRBV2, with D perhaps matching TRBD1 (6 bases). The ends were cut back, 1 base at V and 4 bases at J, with 10 bases in the middle. This CDR3 is 14 amino acids long. The germline gives CDR1 SNHLY, CDR2 FYNNEI. CDR3 coding DNA: TGTGCCAGCAGTGAAGACAGGGTAGTCACTGAAGCTTTCTTT. Translated, it gives CASSEDRVVTEAFF.

The chain joins TRBV30 to TRBJ1-4; tentatively, D is TRBD1 (6 bases). This CDR3 region has 15 residues. The germline V gene has CDR1 GTSNPN and CDR2 SVGIG (reference sequence). V lost 2 bases and J lost 4, with 14 bases in between. CDR3 amino acids: CAWSLTGKVNEKLFF. CDR3 DNA sequence: TGTGCCTGGAGTCTCACAGGGAAGGTTAATGAAAAACTGTTTTTT.

This clone occurred a few times. The chain uses TRBV6-5 and TRBJ2-7, with a weak D call TRBD2 (6 bases). The CDR3 totals 13 residues. The V end lost 6 bases, the J end lost 3 bases, and 12 bases lay between the germline ends. Germline CDR1 reads MNHEY; CDR2 reads SVGAGI. The CDR3 DNA is TGTGCCAGCAGGGTAGCGGCATACTACGAGCAGTACTTC. Translated: CASRVAAYYEQYF.